This T cell receptor beta chain came from a study of blood T cell repertoires in COVID-19. As handled by the study authors: Nucleated cell number was recorded as an estimate derived from reference gene primer amplification. Profiling relied on immunoSEQ multiplex PCR, and the TCRdb table lists in-frame clones only, not all of them. That table is the source of V, J and clone size, and D and trimming were worked out from the DNA. The repertoire holds 100,000 to 150,000 clones, with around 86% as singletons. V lost 5 bases and J 9 bases, leaving 11 bases between the germline ends. Germline V CDR1 and CDR2: GTSNPN, SVGIG (reference sequence). The CDR3 spans 11 residues.

The sequence was obtained from a man aged 40-49 years with acute or convalescent COVID-19. Specimen: peripheral blood. V and J are TRBV30 and TRBJ1-3, with D maybe TRBD1 (5 bases). CDR3 loop: CAWGDSGTIYF. The CDR3 bases are TGTGCCTGGGGTGACAGTGGCACCATATATTTT.